This is a list of T cell receptor beta chains from one sample in a study of technical replicates of blood from several donors. TCRdb's copy holds only in-frame clones and misses some; the assay was immunoSEQ multiplex PCR. The sample carries tens of thousands of clones, around 92% recorded once. The sample taken for sequencing was PBMCs. Receptors were obtained from a human donor in good health. Some clones in this sample may be carry-over from other donors' samples. The CDR3 runs from the conserved cysteine through the conserved F or W.

length,V,J,CDR3
15,TRBV7-3,TRBJ2-7,CASSLYVGEPYEQYF
14,TRBV13,TRBJ2-1,CASSSSGTMNKQFF
16,TRBV9,TRBJ2-4,CASSNGQGLAKNIQYF
15,TRBV19,TRBJ1-2,CASSIVADSNYGYTF
14,TRBV11-2,TRBJ1-2,CASSFTGQGDGYTF
16,TRBV7-3,TRBJ2-3,CASSPKLAASTDTQYF
17,TRBV4-3,TRBJ2-1,CASSRAPTSGGVNEQFF
18,TRBV12-5,TRBJ1-6,CASGLALGQGRYNSPLHF
13,TRBV5-1,TRBJ2-5,CASSATGGKTQYF
16,TRBV12-5,TRBJ2-7,CASGFSTGNLLYEQYF
14,TRBV2,TRBJ1-5,CASSERGPNQPQHF
16,TRBV27,TRBJ2-2,CASSSPGGKNTGELFF
15,TRBV10-3,TRBJ1-3,CASSPGQSSGNTIYF
18,TRBV4-1,TRBJ2-2,CASSPQSVLAGVPGELFF
17,TRBV5-1,TRBJ1-1,CASSLLRTGGERTEAFF
14,TRBV9,TRBJ2-3,CASSAGLVTDTQYF
15,TRBV4-3,TRBJ2-3,CASSQDRQPTDTQYF
15,TRBV6-5,TRBJ2-7,CASSYSVGGTYEQYF
16,TRBV10-3,TRBJ1-1,CAISLRREFPRTEAFF
15,TRBV5-4,TRBJ2-5,CASSLGPSGGETQYF
15,TRBV19,TRBJ1-5,CASRGQGLSNQPQHF
14,TRBV7-2,TRBJ2-5,CASIQDRGGETQYF
12,TRBV6-5,TRBJ1-1,CAIKSSNTEAFF
14,TRBV7-2,TRBJ2-7,CASSGTSGSYEQYF
16,TRBV11-3,TRBJ2-7,CASSPQGLAGASEQYF
17,TRBV18,TRBJ2-3,CASSPPGTGGVADTQYF
19,TRBV7-8,TRBJ2-2,CASSLVRLASVKNTGELFF
17,TRBV5-1,TRBJ2-1,CASSGVASDALSNEQFF
11,TRBV20-1,TRBJ1-4,CSAAESRKLFF
14,TRBV19,TRBJ2-7,CAGTSGTSSYEQYF
14,TRBV5-1,TRBJ2-1,CASSLLPSYNEQFF
13,TRBV5-1,TRBJ1-6,CASSFGRGSPLHF
15,TRBV6-1,TRBJ1-2,CASSELYSSNLGYTF
14,TRBV5-1,TRBJ1-2,CASSLAYGGYGYTF
13,TRBV18,TRBJ1-2,CASSAQGNYGYTF